This TCR beta chain was captured in a study of lymphopenia after photon versus proton radiotherapy. Germline CDR1 SNHLY, CDR2 FYNNEI. Trimming removed 5 bases at V and 0 bases at J, with 12 bases between. The CDR3 length is 15 residues. This clone has just one count. Clones were sequenced by immunoSEQ multiplex PCR, and TCRdb holds only the in-frame ones, with some missing. The sample carries around 5,400 clones, 88% recorded once. J is TRBJ2-3 and V is TRBV2; D perhaps matches TRBD1 (6 bases). Source: peripheral blood, taken from a patient treated with photon-based radiotherapy. The source is a young man with gastric cancer. The CDR3 DNA follows: TGTGCCAGCAGTAAGGACAGTTCTAGCACAGATACGCAGTATTTT. Protein product: CASSKDSSSTDTQYF.